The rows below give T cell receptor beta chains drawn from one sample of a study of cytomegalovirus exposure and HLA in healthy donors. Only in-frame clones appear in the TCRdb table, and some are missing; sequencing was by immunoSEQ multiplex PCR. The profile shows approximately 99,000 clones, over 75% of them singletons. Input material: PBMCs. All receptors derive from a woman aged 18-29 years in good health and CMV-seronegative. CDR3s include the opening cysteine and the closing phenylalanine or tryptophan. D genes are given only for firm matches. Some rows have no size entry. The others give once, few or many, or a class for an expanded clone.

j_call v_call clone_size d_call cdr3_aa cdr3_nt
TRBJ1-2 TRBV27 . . CASSSHALHIGYTF TGTGCCAGCAGTTCGCACGCACTACACATAGGCTACACCTTC
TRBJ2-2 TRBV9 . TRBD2 CASSVVGAGVTGELFF TGTGCCAGCAGCGTAGTTGGAGCGGGGGTCACCGGGGAGCTGTTTTTT
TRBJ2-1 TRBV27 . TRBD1 CASRVRQGSYNEQFF TGTGCCAGCAGAGTGCGACAGGGATCCTACAATGAGCAGTTCTTC
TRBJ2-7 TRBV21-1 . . CASSICGIGQPYEQYF TGTGCCAGCAGCATTTGTGGGATAGGACAACCCTACGAGCAGTACTTC
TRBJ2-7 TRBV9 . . CASSVAGSYEQYF TGTGCCAGCAGCGTAGCAGGTTCCTACGAGCAGTACTTC
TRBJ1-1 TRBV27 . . CASSSYREWGIEAFF TGTGCCAGCAGTTCTTACAGGGAATGGGGTATTGAAGCTTTCTTT
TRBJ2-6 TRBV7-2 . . CASSSYSGANVLTF TGTGCCAGCAGTTCGTACTCTGGGGCCAACGTCCTGACTTTC
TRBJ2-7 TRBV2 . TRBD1 CASSTGTDYEQYF TGTGCCAGCAGTACAGGGACAGACTACGAGCAGTACTTC
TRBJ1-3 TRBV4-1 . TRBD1 CASSQGGQGPAGNTIYF TGCGCCAGCAGCCAAGGGGGACAGGGACCGGCTGGAAACACCATATATTTT
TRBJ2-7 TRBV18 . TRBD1 CASSPGQRSSYEQYF TGTGCCAGCTCACCGGGACAGCGAAGCTCCTACGAGCAGTACTTC
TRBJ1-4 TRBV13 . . CASSFGPRGEKLFF TGTGCCAGCAGCTTCGGCCCCCGGGGTGAAAAACTGTTTTTT
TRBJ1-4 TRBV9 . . CASSVRPGATNEKLFF TGTGCCAGCAGCGTCCGCCCGGGAGCAACTAATGAAAAACTGTTTTTT
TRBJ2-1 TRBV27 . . CASRDTSGPKQFF TGTGCCAGCAGGGACACCTCAGGACCAAAGCAGTTCTTC
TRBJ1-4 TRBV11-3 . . CASSPRGLSGEKLFF TGTGCCAGCAGCCCGAGAGGGCTTTCTGGTGAAAAACTGTTTTTT
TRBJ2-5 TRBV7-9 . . CASSLAGAGETQYF TGTGCCAGCAGCTTAGCGGGGGCTGGGGAGACCCAGTACTTC
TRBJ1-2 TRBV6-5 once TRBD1 CASRGQGEGYTF TGTGCCAGCAGAGGTCAGGGGGAAGGCTACACCTTC
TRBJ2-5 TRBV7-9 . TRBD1 CASSLGQGETQYF TGTGCCAGCAGCCTCGGACAGGGGGAGACCCAGTACTTC
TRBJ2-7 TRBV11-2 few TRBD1 CASSLGTGFYEQYF TGTGCCAGCAGCTTAGGGACAGGGTTCTACGAGCAGTACTTC
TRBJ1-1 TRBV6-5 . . CASRGNEAFF TGTGCCAGCCGGGGGAATGAAGCTTTCTTT
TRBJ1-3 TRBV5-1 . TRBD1 CASSYTGTGSGNTIYF TGCGCCAGCAGCTACACCGGGACAGGGAGCGGAAACACCATATATTTT
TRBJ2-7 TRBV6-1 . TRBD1 CASNRRGLEQYF TGTGCCAGCAATCGCAGGGGGCTCGAGCAGTACTTC
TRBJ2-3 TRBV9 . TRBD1 CASSSQGFTDTQYF TGTGCCAGCAGCTCACAGGGGTTTACAGATACGCAGTATTTT